This T cell receptor (beta chain) was identified in a study of T cells after yellow fever vaccination. V shed 6 bases and J shed 2 bases, with 13 bases lying between them. This CDR3 spans 15 amino acids. Germline values: CDR1 MRHNA, CDR2 SNTAGT. From the 5' RACE reads, TCRdb called clonotypes with MiXCR, one entry per CDR3 protein. The table records about 340,000 distinct CDR3 sequences, about 4% of them present only once. This chain links TRBV6-4 with TRBJ2-2; possible D gene TRBD1, 6 bases. The receptor was isolated from a man younger than 35 who received the YFV17D yellow fever vaccine. The sequencing here drew on PBMCs, taken 5 days after the yellow fever booster vaccination. The CDR3 spells CASRRGDTNTGELFF. DNA of the CDR3: TGTGCCAGCAGAAGAGGGGACACCAACACCGGGGAGCTGTTTTTT.